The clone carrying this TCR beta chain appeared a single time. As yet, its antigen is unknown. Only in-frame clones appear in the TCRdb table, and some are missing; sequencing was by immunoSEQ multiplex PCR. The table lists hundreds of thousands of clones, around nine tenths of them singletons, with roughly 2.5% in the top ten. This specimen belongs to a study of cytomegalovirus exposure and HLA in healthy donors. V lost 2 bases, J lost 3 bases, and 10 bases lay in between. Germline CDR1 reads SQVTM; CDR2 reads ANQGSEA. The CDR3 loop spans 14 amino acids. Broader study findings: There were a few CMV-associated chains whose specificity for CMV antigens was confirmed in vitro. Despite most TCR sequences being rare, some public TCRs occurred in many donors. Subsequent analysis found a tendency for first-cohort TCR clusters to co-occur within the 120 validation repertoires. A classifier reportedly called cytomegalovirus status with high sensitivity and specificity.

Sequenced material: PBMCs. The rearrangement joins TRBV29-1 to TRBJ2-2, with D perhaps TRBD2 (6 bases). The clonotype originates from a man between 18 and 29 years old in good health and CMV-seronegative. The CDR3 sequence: CSVEKLAYTGELFF. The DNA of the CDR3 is TGCAGCGTTGAAAAACTAGCTTACACCGGGGAGCTGTTTTTT.